This T cell receptor (beta chain) was profiled in a study of shared clonotypes between healthy human individuals. Concerning this clone: Its specificity is unknown.

There are 13 residues in the CDR3. Germline loops: CDR1 SNHLY, CDR2 FYNNEI. Produced via immunoSEQ multiplex PCR; TCRdb's table is partial and in-frame only. The sample contains around 700,000 clones, 55% to 85% of which appear only once. Notes on the study in general: For sorted subsets, rarefaction showed incomplete sequencing despite large depth.

Sequenced input: memory CD4+ T cells sorted from blood. Noted subset: CD45RA-negative fraction. The receptor's source is a woman aged 25 to 45 in good health. The J gene is TRBJ2-5, the V gene TRBV2, with 7 positions matching TRBD2. The DNA end is a closer match to TRBJ2-7, so the J assignment may be wrong. CDR3: CASSAGLVGEQYF. The CDR3 DNA sequence: TGTGCCAGCAGTGCAGGACTAGTAGGCGAGCAGTACTTC.